This T cell receptor (beta chain) was retrieved from a study of PD-1 blockade in classical Hodgkin lymphoma. Every single patient, without exception, relapsed after autologous stem cell transplantation, and brentuximab vedotin exposure varied. Progressive disease, partial response or complete response was each patient's best response. This CDR3 contains 14 residues. Per germline, CDR1 SGHNT and CDR2 YENEEA. Trimming took 2 bases from V and 7 from J, leaving 11 bases between them. Notes on this clone: Its antigen is currently unknown.

The table came from immunoSEQ multiplex PCR; TCRdb's copy has only in-frame clones and leaves some out. Found here are 6,000 to 8,500 clones, 76% of them singletons; the top ten hold 35% to 55%. Study-level findings and limits: Newly diagnosed patients were reported to exhibit reduced baseline TCR diversity relative to healthy donors. Newly diagnosed patients had diversity similar to the baseline diversity of complete responders. A significant rise in TCR diversity was seen by C4D1 for CD4+ cells but not for CD8+ cells.

The receptor's source is a human donor with classical Hodgkin lymphoma. Sequencing was performed on peripheral blood mononuclear cells (PBMCs), taken before the second cycle of nivolumab. The chain combines TRBV11-3 with TRBJ2-2; no definite D call. CDR3 DNA: TGTGCCAGCAGCTTATCCGGAGCAGGCGGGGAGCTGTTTTTT. Translation gives CASSLSGAGGELFF.